The 26 T cell receptor beta chains presented below share a single source sample, sequenced in a study of shared clonotypes between healthy human individuals. Method: immunoSEQ multiplex PCR; TCRdb's copy keeps in-frame clones and lacks some. The table shows roughly 1.4 million clones, with approximately 98.5% occurring only once. Sequencing was carried out using naive CD4+ T cells sorted from blood. As to subset: CD45RA+ positively selected. These receptor sequences come from a young man in good health.

The rearrangement uses TRBV10-3 and TRBJ2-1; D unresolved. Germline assignment: CDR1 ENHRY and CDR2 SYGVKD. V was clipped by 0 bases and J by 9 bases, with 15 bases between them. The CDR3 is 15 amino acids. The CDR3 loop is CAISESPPAYGEQFF. CDR3 DNA: TGTGCCATCAGTGAGTCGCCCCCGGCGTACGGTGAGCAGTTCTTC.

On this clone itself: This sample includes further DNA sequences coding for the same CDR3. The genes are TRBV7-3 and TRBJ2-3; D ambiguous. Germline CDR1 SGHTA, CDR2 FQGTGA. The V gene lost 1 base and the J gene lost 4 bases, with 6 bases spanning the gap. CDR3 length equals 13 residues. The chain's CDR3 is CASSLILADTQYF. CDR3 in DNA: TGTGCCAGCAGCTTAATCCTTGCAGATACGCAGTATTTT.

The V gene is TRBV7-9, the J gene TRBJ1-1, with 9 bases identical to TRBD1. J was trimmed by 2 bases and V by 4 bases; bases with no gene match: 5. Per the germline V gene, CDR1 is SEHNR and CDR2 is FQNEAQ (reference sequence). The CDR3 covers 15 residues. CDR3 bases: TGTGCCAGCAGCTGGCCGGGACAGGGTAACACTGAAGCTTTCTTT. Translation gives CASSWPGQGNTEAFF.

This chain links TRBV5-8 with TRBJ1-2; 7 bases are shared with TRBD1. The length of the CDR3 is 15 residues. Germline values: CDR1 SGHTS, CDR2 YDEGEE. With V trimmed by 4 bases and J by 1 base, 7 bases remained unmatched. CDR3 DNA sequence: TGTGCCAGCAGCGAAACAGGGGCTATTAACTATGGCTACACCTTC. This codes for CASSETGAINYGYTF.

The genes are TRBV20-1 and TRBJ1-1; D call uncertain. CDR1 and CDR2 from the germline V gene are DFQATT and SNEGSKA (reference sequence). The CDR3 sequence is 8 residues long. The CDR3 is CRANEAFF. The CDR3 coding sequence is TGCAGGGCGAATGAAGCTTTCTTT.

This clone was found once. The CDR3 coding sequence is TGTGCCAGCAGCAAAGAGGGGGCTCGGGAGCTGTTTTTT. It specifies CASSKEGARELFF. V usage is TRBV7-9 and J usage is TRBJ2-2, with 7 bases aligning to TRBD1. V shed 5 bases, J shed 9 bases, and the junction held 6 bases outside the gene matches. The CDR3 extends over 13 amino acids. Germline V gene sequence: CDR1 SEHNR, CDR2 FQNEAQ (reference sequence).

V gene TRBV10-2 combines with J gene TRBJ2-1; D is possibly TRBD2 (5 bases). Trimming cost V 6 bases and J 2 bases, with 8 bases left between them. CDR3 length: 13 residues. Per the germline V gene, CDR1 is WSHSY and CDR2 is SAAADI. The CDR3: CASRDWPYNEQFF. The CDR3 bases are TGCGCCAGCAGGGACTGGCCCTACAATGAGCAGTTCTTC.

The chain links TRBV19 to TRBJ2-5; 7 nucleotides align to TRBD1. This CDR3 contains 13 residues. The germline V gene has CDR1 LNHDA and CDR2 SQIVND (reference sequence). The V gene end was trimmed by 4 bases and the J gene end by 5 bases; junction bases not matched to a gene: 4. CDR3 DNA sequence: TGTGCCAGTAGTAGACAGGGTAGGGAGACCCAGTACTTC. It specifies CASSRQGRETQYF. The full variable domain, its missing parts supplied by reference TRBV19 and TRBJ2-5, is DGGITQSPKYLFRKEGQNVTLSCEQNLNHDAMYWYRQDPGQGLRLIYYSQIVNDFQKGDIAEGYSVSREKKESFPLTVTSAQKNPTAFYLCASSRQGRETQYFGPGTRLLVL.

J is TRBJ1-5 and V is TRBV28; 8 bases fit TRBD1. The germline CDR1 and CDR2 sequences are MDHEN and SYDVKM. V lost 5 bases, J lost 0 bases, and 9 bases stayed unmatched. The CDR3 covers 17 residues. Here the CDR3 reads CASSPPGQVGSNQPQHF. CDR3 nucleotides: TGTGCCAGCAGTCCCCCGGGACAGGTGGGTAGCAATCAGCCCCAGCATTTT.

The chain recombines TRBV5-4 with TRBJ2-5, with D possibly matching TRBD1 (5 bases). The CDR3 spans 14 residues. Between the trimmed V and J ends, which lost 3 bases and 1 base, there was a span of 10 bases. Germline V gives CDR1 SGHNT, CDR2 YYREEE (reference sequence). The CDR3 DNA reads as TGTGCCAGCAGCTCGAGACAGCTCCAAGAGACCCAGTACTTC. This translates into CASSSRQLQETQYF. The entire variable domain, with the rest obtained from reference TRBV5-4 and TRBJ2-5, is as follows: ETGVTQSPTHLIKTRGQQVTLRCSSQSGHNTVSWYQQALGQGPQFIFQYYREEENGRGNFPPRFSGLQFPNYSSELNVNALELDDSALYLCASSSRQLQETQYFGPGTRLLVL.

The chain carries TRBV6-1 and TRBJ2-7; D not resolved. There are 14 residues in the CDR3. V was pared by 7 bases and J by 0 bases, with 13 bases between. Germline-derived CDR1 and CDR2 are MNHNS and SASEGT. In DNA form, the CDR3 reads TGTGCCAGCACCCGAGCGTACAGCTCCTACGAGCAGTACTTC. It translates to CASTRAYSSYEQYF.

V is TRBV10-3 and J is TRBJ1-2; D is possibly TRBD1 (5 bases). The CDR3 contains 12 residues. Germline V gene data show CDR1 as ENHRY and CDR2 as SYGVKD. Trimming shortened V by 6 bases and J by 3 bases, and 8 bases separated the two germline ends. The CDR3 here is CAISQGDYGYTF. CDR3 in DNA: TGTGCCATCAGCCAGGGAGACTATGGCTACACCTTC.

In the case of this clone: The junction shows a germline mismatch at one end, possibly a read error. The chain couples TRBV5-4 to TRBJ1-1, with 8 bases fitting TRBD1. Germline assignment: CDR1 SGHNT and CDR2 YYREEE (reference sequence). The CDR3 length is 11 residues. The CDR3 region has the DNA TGTGCCAGCAGCCGAGGACAGGGCCAGCGATTT. Translated: CASSRGQGQRF.

The V call is TRBV5-1, the J call TRBJ2-7; no clear D gene. The CDR3 length is 16 residues. The ends were cut back, 0 bases at V and 5 bases at J, with 18 bases in the middle. The germline V gene has CDR1 SGHRS and CDR2 YFSETQ. The CDR3 loop reads CASSLGGPADPHEQYF. Here the CDR3 DNA reads TGCGCCAGCAGCTTGGGCGGTCCAGCCGATCCCCACGAGCAGTACTTC.

This chain joins TRBV5-1 and TRBJ2-1; 7 positions match TRBD2. Germline V CDR1 and CDR2: SGHRS, YFSETQ. V lost 7 bases to trimming and J lost 7 bases; unmatched junction nucleotides: 8. The CDR3 spans 13 residues. The CDR3: CASGRALSNEQFF. The CDR3 DNA sequence: TGCGCCAGCGGGAGGGCCCTTTCAAATGAGCAGTTCTTC.

V gene TRBV5-5 combines with J gene TRBJ1-1; perhaps TRBD1 as D (6 bases). V gave up 4 bases and J gave up 2 bases, with 12 bases separating them. This CDR3 is built from 14 residues. The germline CDR1 and CDR2 sequences are SGHKS and YYEKEE (reference sequence). Written as DNA, the CDR3 is TGTGCCAGCAGCAACAGGGAAGGTAACACTGAAGCTTTCTTT. Its translation: CASSNREGNTEAFF.

The chain has TRBV19 and TRBJ1-5; the D gene is possibly TRBD1 (6 bases). From germline, CDR1 is LNHDA and CDR2 SQIVND (reference sequence). Trimming pared 8 bases from V and 6 bases from J, leaving 11 bases between. The CDR3 runs to 12 residues. The CDR3 sequence: CASREGVQPQHF. For the CDR3, the DNA is TGTGCCAGTCGGGAGGGGGTTCAGCCCCAGCATTTT.

With regard to this clone: The sample contains more than one DNA sequence encoding this CDR3. The chain recombines TRBV25-1 with TRBJ2-1, with D possibly matching TRBD2 (5 bases). The ends were cut back, 6 bases at V and 8 bases at J, with 5 bases in the middle. Germline V CDR1 and CDR2: MGHDK, SYGVNS. There are 10 residues in the CDR3. The CDR3 loop reads CASRRDEQFF. CDR3 nucleotides: TGTGCCAGCAGGAGGGATGAGCAGTTCTTC.

The CDR3 nucleotides read TGTGCCAGTAGTCCCCGCGCGGCTAGCGGAAGCTCCTACAATGAGCAGTTCTTC. This encodes CASSPRAASGSSYNEQFF. The gene calls are TRBV19 and TRBJ2-1, with 7 bases lining up with TRBD2. The CDR3 covers 18 residues. CDR1 LNHDA and CDR2 SQIVND come from the germline V gene (reference sequence). The J segment lost 0 bases and the V segment lost 5 bases, leaving 13 bases of the junction unmatched.

The chain has TRBV5-1 and TRBJ2-1, with 8 bases fitting TRBD2. Germline V CDR1 and CDR2: SGHRS, YFSETQ. The CDR3 sequence is 14 residues long. Trimming cost V 5 bases and J 10 bases; bases outside gene matches: 11. CDR3 bases: TGCGCCAGCAGGAGCAGCGGGAGACCCGGGGAGCAGTTCTTC. It encodes CASRSSGRPGEQFF.

The chain uses TRBV11-3 and TRBJ2-3; 7 nucleotides match TRBD2. CDR1 is SGHNT and CDR2 is YENEEA in the germline V gene. J was trimmed by 4 bases and V by 2 bases; bases with no gene match: 12. The CDR3 has 17 residues. The CDR3, as DNA: TGTGCCAGCAGCTTAAGACGCGGCGGGAGCGGTTCAGATACGCAGTATTTT. Translation: CASSLRRGGSGSDTQYF.

This sequence joins TRBV10-3 and TRBJ1-1; D might be TRBD1 (5 bases). This CDR3 has 13 residues. V was shortened by 10 bases and J by 0 bases, with 12 bases between the two germline ends. In germline, CDR1 is ENHRY, CDR2 SYGVKD. The CDR3 protein is CATAGGMNTEAFF. CDR3 nucleotide sequence: TGTGCCACCGCCGGGGGAATGAACACTGAAGCTTTCTTT.

This rearrangement joins TRBV5-5 to TRBJ2-7, with TRBD1 matching over 7 bases. The V and J ends lost 4 bases and 4 bases, in that order; junction bases with no gene match: 8. Germline CDR1 is SGHKS and CDR2 is YYEKEE (reference sequence). The CDR3 runs to 14 residues. CDR3 residues: CASSTGTVQYEQYF. CDR3 DNA: TGTGCCAGCAGCACCGGGACAGTCCAATACGAGCAGTACTTC.

The chain is built from TRBV29-1 and TRBJ2-1; 7 nucleotides match TRBD1. This CDR3 is 15 amino acids long. V lost 5 bases to trimming and J lost 0 bases; unmatched junction nucleotides: 7. Germline assignment: CDR1 SQVTM and CDR2 ANQGSEA. The CDR3 nucleotides are TGCAGCGTTCTGACAGGGATGAGCTCCTACAATGAGCAGTTCTTC. It codes for CSVLTGMSSYNEQFF.

The rearrangement joins TRBV5-1 to TRBJ2-1; 13 bases align to TRBD2. V gave up 4 bases and J gave up 10 bases; unmatched junction bases: 5. The CDR3 consists of 14 residues. Germline assignment: CDR1 SGHRS and CDR2 YFSETQ. CDR3 coding DNA: TGCGCCAGCAGCACTAGCGGGAGGGAGGGGGAGCAGTTCTTC. Translated, it gives CASSTSGREGEQFF.

This clone has only one observation. The chain employs TRBV25-1 and TRBJ2-4; 9 nucleotides match TRBD1. This CDR3 is built from 15 residues. With 4 bases clipped from V and 4 bases from J, the junction kept 5 bases outside the gene matches. Germline loops: CDR1 MGHDK, CDR2 SYGVNS. For the CDR3, the DNA is TGTGCCAGCAGTGCTAAGGGGACAGGGAAAAACATTCAGTACTTC. Residues: CASSAKGTGKNIQYF.